This record looks at one T cell receptor (beta chain) sequence and its context. The antigen remains unidentified. The sample originates from a study of spatial heterogeneity in lung cancer. Study summary: Beta-chain sequences were consistently detected more often than alpha-chain sequences.

Time point described: sample taken at primary tumor resection. Whole RNA, isolated from tumor, nontumor lung or frozen PBMC, was sequenced without prior sorting. V dropped 5 bases and J dropped 0; count of bases not matched to a gene: 9. This CDR3 comprises 16 residues. Germline assignment: CDR1 MNHEY and CDR2 SVGEGT. Study conclusions and caveats: For expanded intratumoral alpha and beta TCRs, counts tracked tumor mutation counts.

A unique molecular identifier was attached to every TCR cDNA molecule. One entry per CDR3 protein, called by TCRdb with MiXCR from the 5' RACE reads. The repertoire holds several hundred distinct CDR3 sequences, with approximately 15% as singletons. The source material was lung tumor tissue, sampled at surgery. This TCR was recovered from a female donor with early-stage non-small cell lung cancer. The V gene is TRBV6-2 or TRBV6-3, the J gene TRBJ2-7; 8 bases line up with TRBD2. The CDR3 sequence: CASSPEAGAHSYEQYF. CDR3 coding DNA: TGTGCCAGCAGTCCTGAAGCGGGAGCTCACTCCTACGAGCAGTACTTC.